This T cell receptor (beta chain) was captured in a study of cytomegalovirus exposure and HLA in healthy donors. Regarding the study as a whole: It was confirmed in vitro that a few of the CMV-associated chains were specific for CMV antigens.

Primers: 60 Vbeta forward and 13 Jbeta reverse. Repertoires were generated with immunoSEQ multiplex PCR, while TCRdb's copy carries only in-frame clones and drops some. Altogether roughly 150,000 clones are present, almost 85% being singletons, with the ten largest covering 0.95% to 1.3%. As to this clone: Its antigen remains unidentified.

Everyone who donated was a healthy bone marrow donor. Sampled while nominally healthy, donors likely had unrecorded immune exposures. CDR3 length: 13 residues. Germline V gives CDR1 GTSNPN, CDR2 SVGIG (reference sequence). V dropped 5 bases and J dropped 4 bases, with 12 bases sitting between them. The material sequenced was PBMCs. This sequence was found in a man younger than 40 in good health and CMV-seronegative. The chain carries TRBV30 and TRBJ1-3; D may be TRBD1 (6 bases). Here the CDR3 DNA reads TGTGCCTGGGCAACAGGGACGGGAAACACCATATATTTT. Translated, it gives CAWATGTGNTIYF.